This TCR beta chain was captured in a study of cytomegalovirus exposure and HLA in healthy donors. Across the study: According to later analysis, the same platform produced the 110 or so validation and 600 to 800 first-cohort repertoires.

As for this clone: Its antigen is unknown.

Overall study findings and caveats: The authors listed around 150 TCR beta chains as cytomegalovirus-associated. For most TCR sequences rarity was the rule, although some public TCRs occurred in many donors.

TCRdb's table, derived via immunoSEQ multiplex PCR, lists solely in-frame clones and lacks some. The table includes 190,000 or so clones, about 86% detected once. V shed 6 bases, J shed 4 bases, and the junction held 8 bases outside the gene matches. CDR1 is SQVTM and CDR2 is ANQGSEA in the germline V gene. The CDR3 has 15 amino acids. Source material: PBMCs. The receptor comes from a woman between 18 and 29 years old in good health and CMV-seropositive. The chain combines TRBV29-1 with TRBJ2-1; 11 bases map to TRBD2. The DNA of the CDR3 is TGCAGCGTCGTTTCTAGCGGGGGGCGATACAATGAGCAGTTCTTC. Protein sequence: CSVVSSGGRYNEQFF.